The TCR beta chain under discussion was sequenced for a study of post-analysis software for immune sequencing data. Findings and limits, study-wide: Roughly five TRBV segments appeared more often in patients than in controls, and TRBV5-6, TRBV5-1 and TRBV20-1 were among these.

The TCR beta cDNA libraries carried unique molecular identifiers. TCRdb used MiXCR to reprocess the PCR reads, holding one entry per CDR3 protein. Among 170,000 or so distinct CDR3 sequences listed, approximately 30% were seen once. The CDR3 spans 13 residues. CDR1 MNHEY and CDR2 SMNVEV come from the germline V gene (reference sequence). Trimming stripped 2 bases from V and 0 bases from J, with 5 bases between. In regard to this clonotype: Its antigen is currently unknown. With a much larger clone just one base away, this may be a read error.

This TCR derives from a girl aged 5-17 years with multiple sclerosis. The genes are TRBV27 and TRBJ2-7; D call uncertain. Sequences were obtained from blood. CDR3 region: CASSLESSYEQYF. In DNA, the CDR3 is TGTGCCAGCAGTTTAGAGTCCTCCTACGAGCAGTACTTC.